Below are 18 T cell receptor beta chains sequenced from a single sample in a study of OX40 agonist ivuxolimab in advanced cancers. Clones were sequenced by immunoSEQ multiplex PCR, and TCRdb holds only the in-frame ones, with some missing. The sample comprises roughly 45,000 clones, 75% to 90% of which are singletons, and 30% to 45% rests with the top ten. Specimen: CD4+ or CD8+ T cells sorted from blood, collected in a trial of the OX40 agonist ivuxolimab. These receptors originate from an adult with an advanced solid tumor such as melanoma, head and neck, liver or kidney cancer.

The DNA of the CDR3 is TGTGCCAGCAGTAAGGGACAGGGGGTTGGCCAGCCCCAGCATTTT. Protein: CASSKGQGVGQPQHF. This chain joins TRBV6-5 and TRBJ1-5; 11 positions agree with TRBD1. The ends lost 5 bases at V and 7 bases at J; junction bases unmatched: 7. This CDR3 spans 15 amino acids. Per the germline V gene, CDR1 is MNHEY and CDR2 is SVGAGI.

The chain has TRBV5-4 and TRBJ2-1; 8 positions match TRBD2. The germline gives CDR1 SGHNT, CDR2 YYREEE (reference sequence). The V gene end was trimmed by 4 bases and the J gene end by 5 bases; junction bases not matched to a gene: 5. This CDR3 spans 14 amino acids. This CDR3 reads CASSRGGLNNEQFF. CDR3 nucleotide sequence: TGTGCCAGCAGCCGGGGGGGTCTAAACAATGAGCAGTTCTTC.

The CDR3 spells CASSPGWVAPHEQYF. The CDR3 nucleotides are TGTGCCAGCAGCCCCGGGTGGGTGGCGCCACACGAGCAGTACTTC. The chain has TRBV7-3 and TRBJ2-7, with unresolved D. CDR3 length equals 15 residues. CDR1 and CDR2 (germline): SGHTA, FQGTGA. The V end lost 5 bases, the J end lost 5 bases, and 19 bases lay between the germline ends.

The chain carries TRBV15 and TRBJ2-1, with D maybe TRBD1 (6 bases). Germline CDR1 is LNHNV and CDR2 is YYDKDF (reference sequence). V lost 0 bases and J 11 bases, leaving 8 bases between the germline ends. The CDR3 runs 12 residues. The CDR3 region is CATSREQGQQFF. The CDR3 DNA reads as TGTGCCACCAGCAGAGAACAGGGACAGCAGTTCTTC. The complete variable domain, with remaining parts taken from reference TRBV15 and TRBJ2-1, reads DAMVIQNPRYQVTQFGKPVTLSCSQTLNHNVMYWYQQKSSQAPKLLFHYYDKDFNNEADTPDNFQSRRPNTSFCFLDIRSPGLGDTAMYLCATSREQGQQFFGPGTRLTVL.

The chain couples TRBV11-3 to TRBJ2-2; 9 bases are a match to TRBD2. After removal of 2 bases from V and 1 base from J, the junction contained 2 bases not matched to a gene. The V gene's germline CDR1 is SGHNT and CDR2 YENEEA. This CDR3 is built from 16 residues. The chain's CDR3 is CASSLSSGRNTGELFF. In nucleotides, the CDR3 is TGTGCCAGCAGCTTAAGTAGCGGGAGGAACACCGGGGAGCTGTTTTTT.

The chain recombines TRBV6-1 with TRBJ2-7, with D perhaps TRBD2 (5 bases). This CDR3 contains 14 residues. V dropped 5 bases and J dropped 2 bases, with 13 bases sitting between them. The germline CDR1 and CDR2 sequences are MNHNS and SASEGT. CDR3 amino acids: CASSLPAGAYEQYF. The CDR3 region has the DNA TGTGCCAGCAGTCTACCCGCCGGGGCCTACGAGCAGTACTTC.

The rearrangement uses TRBV9 and TRBJ1-6; D call uncertain. Germline CDR1 SGDLS, CDR2 YYNGEE. V was pared by 0 bases and J by 7 bases, with 8 bases between. This CDR3 spans 14 amino acids. The DNA for the CDR3 is TGTGCCAGCAGCGTAGGTCAGAGAAATTCACCCCTCCACTTT. Translating gives CASSVGQRNSPLHF.

The sample holds a few counts of this clone. This rearrangement joins TRBV27 to TRBJ2-7; 8 bases map to TRBD1. Trimming cost V 8 bases and J 0 bases; bases outside gene matches: 21. Germline CDR1 reads MNHEY; CDR2 reads SMNVEV (reference sequence). The CDR3 loop spans 19 amino acids. CDR3 amino acids: CASCYPGQVPILSSYEQYF. The CDR3, as DNA: TGTGCCAGCTGCTACCCGGGACAGGTTCCCATTCTAAGCTCCTACGAGCAGTACTTC.

The J gene is TRBJ1-4, the V gene TRBV2; D unclear. Germline V gene sequence: CDR1 SNHLY, CDR2 FYNNEI. The length of the CDR3 is 14 residues. V shed 6 bases and J shed 8 bases, with 16 bases lying between them. In DNA form, the CDR3 reads TGTGCCAGCAGGCAAGGGTATAGTTCGGAAAAACTGTTTTTT. It encodes CASRQGYSSEKLFF.

This clone was detected only once. The chain carries TRBV5-4 and TRBJ2-1; D possibly uses TRBD1 or TRBD2 (5 bases each). Germline lookup yields CDR1 SGHNT and CDR2 YYREEE (reference sequence). Trimming took off 1 base at V and 0 bases at J, with 14 bases between the two ends. The CDR3 totals 17 residues. The CDR3 DNA is TGTGCCAGCAGCTTGCCTTCGGGGACGAGCTCCTACAATGAGCAGTTCTTC. Translating it yields CASSLPSGTSSYNEQFF.

The J gene is TRBJ1-1, the V gene TRBV28; no definite D call. Trimming took 6 bases from V and 2 from J, leaving 13 bases between them. Germline V gene sequence: CDR1 MDHEN, CDR2 SYDVKM. CDR3 size: 14 residues. The CDR3 region is CASRVGGVNTEAFF. In nucleotides, the CDR3 is TGTGCCAGCAGGGTAGGTGGGGTAAACACTGAAGCTTTCTTT.

The chain employs TRBV7-2 and TRBJ1-2, with 8 bases that match TRBD1. V was clipped by 5 bases and J by 5 bases; unmatched bases: 4. Germline V gene lookup returns CDR1 SGHTA and CDR2 FQGNSA. This CDR3 has 13 amino acids. The CDR3 DNA reads TGTGCCAGCAGCCGGACAGGGAATTATGGCTACACCTTC. It is translated as CASSRTGNYGYTF.

The chain has TRBV7-8 and TRBJ2-6; a weak D match, TRBD1 (6 bases). CDR1 and CDR2 from the germline V gene are SGHVS and FQNEAQ. V was cut by 5 bases and J by 2 bases, with 13 bases left in between. The CDR3 is made up of 16 amino acids. The CDR3 is CASSRRNRAGANVLTF. The DNA of the CDR3 is TGTGCCAGCAGCCGACGGAACAGGGCTGGGGCCAACGTCCTGACTTTC.

The V call is TRBV5-1, the J call TRBJ1-5; D remains unclear. The CDR3 covers 14 residues. Germline-derived CDR1 and CDR2 are SGHRS and YFSETQ. Trimming took 4 bases from V and 2 from J, leaving 10 bases between them. The DNA for the CDR3 is TGCGCCAGCAGCCCGGGCGTAGGCAATCAGCCCCAGCATTTT. Its protein is CASSPGVGNQPQHF.

This chain joins TRBV5-6 and TRBJ2-7; D perhaps matches TRBD1 (6 bases). Trimming cost V 2 bases and J 1 base, with 10 bases left between them. The CDR3 is made up of 14 amino acids. Germline lookup yields CDR1 SGHDT and CDR2 YYEEEE. CDR3 DNA sequence: TGTGCCAGCAGCTTCAGGGGATTTTCCTACGAGCAGTACTTC. This codes for CASSFRGFSYEQYF.

This chain connects TRBV10-3 to TRBJ2-3; possible D gene TRBD2, 5 bases. This CDR3 has 15 amino acids. CDR1 and CDR2 (germline): ENHRY, SYGVKD. Trimming cost V 6 bases and J 0 bases, with 13 bases left between them. The CDR3 protein is CAIRAEGVSTDTQYF. As DNA, the CDR3 is TGTGCCATCAGGGCTGAGGGCGTCAGCACAGATACGCAGTATTTT.

J is TRBJ1-4 and V is TRBV4-1, with D possibly TRBD1 on 5 matching bases. The CDR3 covers 17 residues. The V and J ends lost 0 bases and 5 bases respectively, with 16 bases between them. Germline V gives CDR1 MGHRA, CDR2 YSYEKL. This chain's CDR3 is CASSQEGAHTSNEKLFF. DNA of the CDR3: TGCGCCAGCAGCCAAGAAGGGGCGCACACGTCAAATGAAAAACTGTTTTTT.

The chain employs TRBV5-4 and TRBJ2-6; tentative D call: TRBD1 (5 bases). The CDR3 runs to 16 residues. Deletions cut 6 bases from V and 0 bases from J, with 13 bases between. Germline V CDR1 and CDR2: SGHNT, YYREEE (reference sequence). The CDR3 nucleotides read TGTGCCAGCATCCAGGGCCGAACCTCTGGGGCCAACGTCCTGACTTTC. This codes for CASIQGRTSGANVLTF.